This entry lists 27 T cell receptor beta chains sequenced from one sample in a study of shared clonotypes between healthy human individuals. This table comes from immunoSEQ multiplex PCR, and its TCRdb copy is limited to in-frame clones, with some not included. Of 1.6 million or so clones in the sample, roughly 96% are singletons; the top ten hold roughly 1.2%. The specimen was naive CD4+ T cells sorted from blood. Subset specified: CD45RA+ positively selected. These TCRs come from a man in his thirties or forties in good health.

This chain uses TRBV7-3 with TRBJ2-1; possible D gene TRBD1, 5 bases. V lost 5 bases and J 5 bases, leaving 16 bases between the germline ends. The germline V gene has CDR1 SGHTA and CDR2 FQGTGA. This CDR3 has 15 amino acids. In nucleotides, the CDR3 is TGTGCCAGCAGCCGTGACGGCGCGACAGACAATGAGCAGTTCTTC. Amino acids: CASSRDGATDNEQFF.

The sample holds one count of this clone. The chain combines TRBV18 with TRBJ2-1, with TRBD2 matching over 8 bases. CDR1 and CDR2 from the germline V gene are KGHSH and LQKENI. CDR3 length: 17 residues. V was pared by 6 bases and J by 4 bases, with 14 bases of the junction left unmatched. The CDR3 loop reads CASSPNGAGGRYNEQFF. CDR3 bases: TGTGCCAGCTCGCCCAATGGGGCTGGCGGGAGGTACAATGAGCAGTTCTTC.

The chain recombines TRBV5-4 with TRBJ1-1; possible D gene TRBD1, 6 bases. CDR3 size: 14 residues. In germline, CDR1 is SGHNT, CDR2 YYREEE (reference sequence). With 4 bases removed from V and 1 base from J, the gap between germline ends came to 11 bases. CDR3 in amino acids: CASSHGQKNTEAFF. As DNA, the CDR3 is TGTGCCAGCAGCCACGGACAGAAGAACACTGAAGCTTTCTTT. Filled out from reference TRBV5-4 and TRBJ1-1, the complete variable domain reads ETGVTQSPTHLIKTRGQQVTLRCSSQSGHNTVSWYQQALGQGPQFIFQYYREEENGRGNFPPRFSGLQFPNYSSELNVNALELDDSALYLCASSHGQKNTEAFFGQGTRLTVV.

The chain employs TRBV25-1 and TRBJ2-7, with D perhaps matching TRBD1 (6 bases). The CDR3 consists of 14 residues. Trimming took 5 bases from V and 5 from J, leaving 16 bases between them. In germline, CDR1 is MGHDK, CDR2 SYGVNS. The CDR3, as DNA: TGTGCCAGCAGTTCCGACGACAGGTACAACGAGCAGTACTTC. Amino acids: CASSSDDRYNEQYF.

The V gene is TRBV6-1, the J gene TRBJ2-7; D gene unclear. This CDR3 spans 13 amino acids. Germline V lookup: CDR1 MNHNS, CDR2 SASEGT. Trimming cost V 2 bases and J 4 bases, with 9 bases left between them. CDR3 DNA sequence: TGTGCCAGCAGTGAATCCGGACCATACGAGCAGTACTTC. Protein product: CASSESGPYEQYF.

This clone is a singleton in its sample. CDR3 bases: TGTGCCAGCAGCTTAGAAGTCAGGCAGGGTGAAAAACTGTTTTTT. The encoded protein is CASSLEVRQGEKLFF. The chain joins TRBV7-6 to TRBJ1-4; a possible D gene is TRBD1 (5 bases). There are 15 residues in the CDR3. Trimming took 1 base from V and 7 from J, leaving 13 bases between them. CDR1 and CDR2 (germline): SGHVS, FNYEAQ. Drawing the rest from reference TRBV7-6 and TRBJ1-4, the complete variable domain is GAGVSQSPRYKVTKRGQDVALRCDPISGHVSLYWYRQALGQGPEFLTYFNYEAQQDKSGLPNDRFSAERPEGSISTLTIQRTEQRDSAMYRCASSLEVRQGEKLFFGSGTQLSVL.

The chain couples TRBV9 to TRBJ2-3; TRBD1 matches 8 bases. Germline CDR1 SGDLS, CDR2 YYNGEE. Trimming cost V 0 bases and J 2 bases; bases outside gene matches: 5. The length of the CDR3 is 16 residues. The CDR3 region is CASSVAGQGDTDTQYF. The CDR3 nucleotides read TGTGCCAGCAGCGTAGCCGGACAGGGTGACACAGATACGCAGTATTTT.

This clone appeared a single time. J is TRBJ2-1 and V is TRBV20-1; a possible D gene is TRBD2 (5 bases). Per the germline V gene, CDR1 is DFQATT and CDR2 is SNEGSKA (reference sequence). Between the trimmed V and J ends, which lost 0 bases and 10 bases, there was a span of 7 bases. This CDR3 comprises 11 residues. Here the CDR3 reads CSARDGGEQFF. CDR3 coding DNA: TGCAGTGCTAGAGACGGCGGGGAGCAGTTCTTC.

The chain combines TRBV5-5 with TRBJ2-7; D possibly uses TRBD1 or TRBD2 (5 bases each). The CDR3 extends over 14 amino acids. Trimming stripped 2 bases from V and 4 bases from J, with 13 bases between. Germline values: CDR1 SGHKS, CDR2 YYEKEE (reference sequence). CDR3 bases: TGTGCCAGCAGCTTTACCGGGACGAGATACGAGCAGTACTTC. Translated: CASSFTGTRYEQYF.

V is TRBV10-1 and J is TRBJ2-7, with D possibly TRBD1 on 5 matching bases. The V gene's germline CDR1 is WNHNN and CDR2 SYGVQD (reference sequence). The V end was cut by 0 bases, the J end by 3 bases, with 9 bases between. CDR3 length: 14 residues. CDR3 sequence: CASSESGQSYEQYF. The CDR3 bases are TGCGCCAGCAGTGAGTCGGGGCAGAGCTACGAGCAGTACTTC.

This chain links TRBV5-5 with TRBJ2-1; perhaps TRBD2 as D (5 bases). The germline V gene encodes CDR1 SGHKS and CDR2 YYEKEE (reference sequence). The CDR3 loop spans 15 amino acids. Trimming stripped 1 base from V and 5 bases from J, with 13 bases between. The CDR3 coding sequence is TGTGCCAGCAGCTTGTTCGGAGGTTGGGACAATGAGCAGTTCTTC. The encoded protein is CASSLFGGWDNEQFF.

This clone was seen a handful of times. The chain recombines TRBV28 with TRBJ2-2; D may be TRBD1 (5 bases). Looked up from germline, CDR1 is MDHEN and CDR2 is SYDVKM. The germline V and J ends were trimmed by 5 bases and 5 bases, with 12 bases remaining between them. The CDR3 is made up of 14 amino acids. This CDR3 is CASSRQIATGELFF. The CDR3 DNA reads TGTGCCAGCAGTCGACAGATTGCGACCGGGGAGCTGTTTTTT.

This clone appeared a few times. V is TRBV7-9 and J is TRBJ2-7, with 15 positions matching TRBD2. The CDR3 totals 15 residues. Looked up from germline, CDR1 is SEHNR and CDR2 is FQNEAQ (reference sequence). The V and J ends lost 7 bases and 6 bases, in that order; junction bases with no gene match: 7. In nucleotides, the CDR3 is TGTGCCAGCACCGAGCTGGGACTAGCGGGAGGCGAGCAGTACTTC. It encodes CASTELGLAGGEQYF.

V usage is TRBV10-2 and J usage is TRBJ2-1; D call uncertain. Trimming removed 4 bases at V and 0 bases at J, with 7 bases between. CDR3 length equals 14 residues. CDR1 and CDR2 from the germline V gene are WSHSY and SAAADI. The CDR3 region is CASSGAGSYNEQFF. The DNA for the CDR3 is TGCGCCAGCAGTGGGGCCGGCTCCTACAATGAGCAGTTCTTC.

This clone was seen only once. This sequence joins TRBV10-3 and TRBJ1-5; D not certain. The CDR3 extends over 13 amino acids. Trimming left V 2 bases short and J 6 bases short, with 8 bases between. Germline V CDR1 and CDR2: ENHRY, SYGVKD. The CDR3 nucleotides read TGTGCCATCAGTGAGGGGTGGGGTCAGCCCCAGCATTTT. Amino acid sequence: CAISEGWGQPQHF.

This chain links TRBV5-1 with TRBJ2-2; 10 bases align to TRBD1. The ends lost 0 bases at V and 3 bases at J; junction bases unmatched: 5. CDR3 length: 17 residues. Germline CDR1 reads SGHRS; CDR2 reads YFSETQ. CDR3 loop: CASSLDVGTGDTGELFF. In DNA form, the CDR3 reads TGCGCCAGCAGCTTGGACGTTGGGACAGGGGACACCGGGGAGCTGTTTTTT. Complete variable domain (other parts from reference TRBV5-1 and TRBJ2-2): KAGVTQTPRYLIKTRGQQVTLSCSPISGHRSVSWYQQTPGQGLQFLFEYFSETQRNKGNFPGRFSGRQFSNSRSEMNVSTLELGDSALYLCASSLDVGTGDTGELFFGEGSRLTVL.

The chain carries TRBV7-2 and TRBJ1-1; maybe TRBD1 (5 bases). Looked up from germline, CDR1 is SGHTA and CDR2 is FQGNSA. The CDR3 covers 14 residues. The V gene lost 3 bases and the J gene lost 1 base, with 9 bases spanning the gap. DNA of the CDR3: TGTGCCAGCAGCTTGGGGCAGCCGAACACTGAAGCTTTCTTT. Translation: CASSLGQPNTEAFF.

The V gene is TRBV7-8, the J gene TRBJ2-7; D gene unclear. Trimming pared 5 bases from V and 3 bases from J, leaving 11 bases between. The CDR3 totals 13 residues. Germline CDR1 SGHVS, CDR2 FQNEAQ. The CDR3 DNA reads as TGTGCCAGCAGCGTAGGATGGGACTACGAGCAGTACTTC. It translates to CASSVGWDYEQYF.

The gene calls are TRBV27 and TRBJ2-2; weak D call: TRBD1 (5 bases). The V end was cut by 3 bases, the J end by 4 bases, with 9 bases between. The length of the CDR3 is 14 residues. CDR1 and CDR2 (germline): MNHEY, SMNVEV (reference sequence). This CDR3 reads CASSFQGRTGELFF. In DNA form, the CDR3 reads TGTGCCAGCAGTTTCCAGGGTCGCACCGGGGAGCTGTTTTTT.

The count of this clone is one. The chain links TRBV2 to TRBJ2-5; the match to TRBD2 covers 11 bases. Germline-derived CDR1 and CDR2 are SNHLY and FYNNEI. Losses at the gene ends were 6 bases for V and 4 bases for J; bases not matched to a gene: 10. CDR3 length: 16 amino acids. CDR3 amino acids: CASSLLAGVGVETQYF. The CDR3 DNA reads as TGTGCCAGCAGCTTACTAGCGGGAGTGGGAGTAGAGACCCAGTACTTC. The full variable domain, its missing parts supplied by reference TRBV2 and TRBJ2-5, is EPEVTQTPSHQVTQMGQEVILRCVPISNHLYFYWYRQILGQKVEFLVSFYNNEISEKSEIFDDQFSVERPDGSNFTLKIRSTKLEDSAMYFCASSLLAGVGVETQYFGPGTRLLVL.

V and J are TRBV6-6 and TRBJ2-5; 9 bases match TRBD2. The CDR3 is made up of 15 amino acids. Germline CDR1 is MNHNY and CDR2 is SVGAGI (reference sequence). With 0 bases clipped from V and 4 bases from J, the junction kept 3 bases outside the gene matches. The CDR3 bases are TGTGCCAGCAGTTACTCGGGACTAGCAGGAGAGACCCAGTACTTC. Its translation is CASSYSGLAGETQYF.

The chain carries TRBV11-1 and TRBJ2-3; D ambiguous. The ends were cut back, 5 bases at V and 3 bases at J, with 6 bases in the middle. The CDR3 has 12 residues. Germline CDR1 and CDR2: SGHAT and FQDESV (reference sequence). The CDR3 DNA reads as TGTGCCAGCAGCCCCCAGACAGATACGCAGTATTTT. Its translation is CASSPQTDTQYF.

V and J are TRBV6-5 and TRBJ2-7, with D possibly TRBD1 on 6 matching bases. The length of the CDR3 is 13 residues. V lost 6 bases to trimming and J lost 3 bases, with 12 bases between them. The V gene's germline CDR1 is MNHEY and CDR2 SVGAGI. The CDR3 is CASRKTGNYEQYF. DNA for the CDR3: TGTGCCAGCAGGAAAACAGGGAACTACGAGCAGTACTTC.

The J gene is TRBJ1-5, the V gene TRBV28; D not certain. CDR3 length: 17 residues. V lost 6 bases and J lost 2, with 20 bases in between. CDR1 is MDHEN, CDR2 SYDVKM, per germline. Here the CDR3 reads CASRLSNGVTGNQPQHF. The CDR3 coding sequence is TGTGCCAGCAGATTGTCCAATGGCGTAACTGGCAATCAGCCCCAGCATTTT.

This clone was seen a single time. The V and J genes are TRBV6-1 and TRBJ2-3; 7 nucleotides align to TRBD1. V shed 2 bases and J 2 bases; nucleotides not matched to a gene: 7. This CDR3 region has 16 residues. Germline values: CDR1 MNHNS, CDR2 SASEGT. CDR3 residues: CASSEFKGANTDTQYF. The CDR3 bases are TGTGCCAGCAGTGAATTCAAGGGGGCAAACACAGATACGCAGTATTTT.

The CDR3 loop is CATASGTDTQYF. DNA for the CDR3: TGTGCCACAGCTAGCGGCACAGATACGCAGTATTTT. The gene calls are TRBV15 and TRBJ2-3; D is possibly TRBD2 (6 bases). The CDR3 extends over 12 amino acids. Germline-derived CDR1 and CDR2 are LNHNV and YYDKDF (reference sequence). Trimming removed 9 bases at V and 1 base at J, with 8 bases between.

V is TRBV5-1 and J is TRBJ2-7, with a weak D call TRBD2 (5 bases). This CDR3 has 13 residues. V lost 0 bases to trimming and J lost 7 bases, with 11 bases between them. In germline, CDR1 is SGHRS, CDR2 YFSETQ. The CDR3 nucleotides read TGCGCCAGCAGCTTGGGTCCGACGGGGGAGCAGTACTTC. This encodes CASSLGPTGEQYF.